These 7 T cell receptor beta chains originate from one sample sequenced in a study of shared T cell receptors in the human thymus. Here immunoSEQ multiplex PCR was the method, and the copy in TCRdb shows in-frame clones only, minus some. The sample has about 660,000 clones, around 87% seen once. This same sample was also taken into another study, of human thymus T cells.

The sample comprised thymocytes. These receptors all come from a boy under two years old with a congenital heart defect.

This CDR3 reads CASSRDLRGRNSPLHF. CDR3 DNA sequence: TGTGCCAGCAGCCGGGACCTCCGAGGGAGGAATTCACCCCTCCACTTT. The V gene is TRBV5-4, the J gene TRBJ1-6, with D perhaps matching TRBD1 (5 bases). The length of the CDR3 is 16 residues. The germline V and J ends were trimmed by 4 bases and 7 bases, with 18 bases remaining between them. Germline V gene data show CDR1 as SGHNT and CDR2 as YYREEE (reference sequence). The full variable domain, in which reference TRBV5-4 and TRBJ1-6 provide the parts outside the CDR3, is ETGVTQSPTHLIKTRGQQVTLRCSSQSGHNTVSWYQQALGQGPQFIFQYYREEENGRGNFPPRFSGLQFPNYSSELNVNALELDDSALYLCASSRDLRGRNSPLHFGNGTRLTVT.

This chain joins TRBV7-2 and TRBJ1-5; D remains unclear. CDR1 and CDR2 (germline): SGHTA, FQGNSA. The CDR3 covers 12 residues. V lost 3 bases and J 7 bases, leaving 7 bases between the germline ends. The CDR3 nucleotides read TGTGCCAGCAGCTTTGGTAGCCAGCCCCAGCATTTT. Amino acid sequence: CASSFGSQPQHF.

V is TRBV28 and J is TRBJ2-3; 7 bases agree with TRBD1. The germline V gene has CDR1 MDHEN and CDR2 SYDVKM. The CDR3 covers 20 residues. The trim removed 5 bases at V and 0 bases at J, leaving 20 bases unmatched. Here the CDR3 reads CASSHTGDQNQLASTDTQYF. Written as DNA, the CDR3 is TGTGCCAGCAGTCATACAGGGGACCAGAATCAGCTGGCTAGCACAGATACGCAGTATTTT.

In this sample, this clone turned up a few times. The chain joins TRBV28 to TRBJ1-1, with TRBD1 matching over 9 bases. The V gene end was trimmed by 3 bases and the J gene end by 0 bases; junction bases not matched to a gene: 5. This CDR3 region has 16 residues. Looked up from germline, CDR1 is MDHEN and CDR2 is SYDVKM. The CDR3 loop is CASSFEGDRVNTEAFF. In nucleotides, the CDR3 is TGTGCCAGCAGTTTTGAGGGGGACAGGGTGAACACTGAAGCTTTCTTT.

This clone was seen a few times. This chain uses TRBV4-1 with TRBJ1-4, with TRBD1 matching 9 bases. The ends lost 2 bases at V and 7 bases at J; junction bases unmatched: 11. The length of the CDR3 is 17 residues. Per germline, CDR1 MGHRA and CDR2 YSYEKL. CDR3 DNA sequence: TGCGCCAGCAGCCAAAAATACTACAGGGGGCGCGGTGAAAAACTGTTTTTT. This sequence encodes CASSQKYYRGRGEKLFF.

This chain links TRBV12-5 with TRBJ2-5, with TRBD1 matching over 7 bases. CDR3 size: 19 residues. Per the germline V gene, CDR1 is LGHNT and CDR2 is FRNRAP. With 1 base clipped from V and 5 bases from J, the junction kept 19 bases outside the gene matches. As DNA, the CDR3 is TGTGCTAGTGGTTTGGCCACCCCCTTCGACAGGGCGGAGCAGGAGACCCAGTACTTC. This codes for CASGLATPFDRAEQETQYF.

This clone was detected only once. The chain is built from TRBV7-2 and TRBJ2-7; the match to TRBD2 covers 10 bases. The length of the CDR3 is 15 residues. Germline V CDR1 and CDR2: SGHTA, FQGNSA. V dropped 4 bases and J dropped 4; count of bases not matched to a gene: 7. The CDR3 sequence: CASSSGLALLYEQYF. The DNA for the CDR3 is TGTGCCAGCAGCTCGGGACTAGCGTTGCTGTACGAGCAGTACTTC.